A selection of T cell receptor beta chains follows, all from one sample in a study of blood T cell repertoires in COVID-19. The method was immunoSEQ multiplex PCR; TCRdb's version includes in-frame clones alone and lacks a portion of them. The sample has more than 400,000 clones; approximately 83% are singletons. The sequenced sample was peripheral blood. These receptors all come from a human donor in a cohort sampled during active COVID-19. Both conserved end residues are part of each CDR3. The D gene is left open where the match is weak. The size field is filled for only some rows; it gives once, few, many or a size class.

V	size	D	J	CDR3	DNA
TRBV12-2	.	.	TRBJ1-1	CASRPHGDGQVRRRMNTEAFF	TGTGCAAGTCGCCCGCACGGGGACGGACAGGTTCGAAGGAGGATGAACACTGAAGCTTTCTTT
TRBV14	.	TRBD2	TRBJ2-3	CASSQGLAGVDTQYF	TGTGCCAGCAGCCAAGGACTAGCGGGAGTAGATACGCAGTATTTT
TRBV3-1/TRBV3-2	.	.	TRBJ2-1	CASSQVARLYNEQFF	TGTGCCAGCAGCCAAGTAGCAAGGCTTTACAATGAGCAGTTCTTC
TRBV5-1	.	TRBD1	TRBJ2-6	CASSPWTGPTGANVLTF	TGCGCCAGCAGCCCCTGGACAGGGCCAACTGGGGCCAACGTCCTGACTTTC
TRBV5-1	.	TRBD1	TRBJ2-7	CASSRTRQGAAYEQYF	TGCGCCAGCAGCCGGACCAGGCAGGGGGCAGCGTACGAGCAGTACTTC
TRBV5-1	.	.	TRBJ2-7	CASSLDRLTWEQYF	TGCGCCAGCAGCTTAGACAGGCTAACCTGGGAGCAGTACTTC
TRBV10-1	.	TRBD1	TRBJ2-7	CASSEKDREPYEQYF	TGCGCCAGCAGTGAGAAGGACAGGGAGCCCTACGAGCAGTACTTC
TRBV29-1	.	TRBD2	TRBJ2-3	CSVTSGNPSTDTQYF	TGCAGCGTAACTAGCGGGAACCCTAGCACAGATACGCAGTATTTT
TRBV9	.	TRBD2	TRBJ2-3	CASSETGLAVKGNTDTQYF	TGTGCCAGCAGCGAGACCGGACTAGCGGTAAAAGGGAACACAGATACGCAGTATTTT
TRBV3-1/TRBV3-2	few	.	TRBJ1-1	CASSQDSGLKVNTEAFF	TGTGCCAGCAGCCAAGATTCAGGGCTGAAGGTGAACACTGAAGCTTTCTTT
TRBV4-3	.	TRBD2	TRBJ2-1	CASSPGLAGYNEQFF	TGCGCCAGCAGCCCGGGACTAGCGGGCTACAATGAGCAGTTCTTC
TRBV11-3	once	.	TRBJ2-3	CASSLYYSLSTDTQYF	TGTGCCAGCAGCTTATACTATTCGCTTAGCACAGATACGCAGTATTTT
TRBV10-3	.	TRBD2	TRBJ2-3	CASQLAGERDTQYF	TGTGCCTCCCAGTTAGCGGGAGAACGAGATACGCAGTATTTT
TRBV6-5	.	TRBD1	TRBJ1-5	CASTSQGATSQPQHF	TGTGCCAGTACCTCCCAGGGGGCTACCAGTCAGCCCCAGCATTTT
TRBV7-2	.	.	TRBJ1-1	CASSLQTENTEAFF	TGTGCCAGCAGCCTACAGACAGAGAACACTGAAGCTTTCTTT
TRBV18	.	.	TRBJ2-3	CASSPSLQGTDTQYF	TGTGCCAGCTCACCATCCTTACAGGGCACAGATACGCAGTATTTT
TRBV30	.	TRBD1	TRBJ1-4	CAWSDGQGQEKLFF	TGTGCCTGGAGTGACGGACAGGGGCAGGAAAAACTGTTTTTT
TRBV30	.	TRBD2	TRBJ2-2	CACQRGAGGELFF	TGTGCCTGCCAGCGGGGGGCCGGCGGGGAGCTGTTTTTT
TRBV25-1	.	TRBD2	TRBJ2-1	CASSDSAGGPYNEQFF	TGTGCCAGCAGTGACTCGGCGGGAGGGCCCTACAATGAGCAGTTCTTC
TRBV6-2/TRBV6-3	.	.	TRBJ2-1	CASSRGHPNSPRSYNEQFF	TGTGCCAGCAGCCGCGGACACCCTAATTCACCTCGCTCCTACAATGAGCAGTTCTTC
TRBV11-1	.	TRBD2	TRBJ2-1	CASSLVTGTRHNEQFF	TGTGCCAGCAGCTTAGTTACCGGGACTAGACACAATGAGCAGTTCTTC
TRBV19	.	TRBD1	TRBJ1-4	CASSSDREGGKLFF	TGTGCCAGTAGCTCCGACAGGGAAGGAGGAAAACTGTTTTTT
TRBV20-1	once	.	TRBJ1-1	CSASPRGVEAFF	TGCAGTGCTAGTCCCAGGGGTGTTGAAGCTTTCTTT
TRBV10-3	few	.	TRBJ2-7	CAISEESEQYF	TGTGCCATCAGTGAAGAGAGCGAGCAGTACTTC
TRBV18	.	.	TRBJ2-7	CASSSQGGSYEQYF	TGTGCCAGCTCATCGCAAGGGGGCTCCTACGAGCAGTACTTC